These T cell receptor beta chains were read from a single sample in a study of T-cell reconstitution after alpha-beta-depleted transplantation in children. TCRdb passed the PCR reads through MiXCR, listing each CDR3 protein once. Seen here are roughly 120,000 distinct CDR3 sequences, roughly 23% observed once, and the top ten hold over 9.5%. The material sequenced was PBMCs, mostly from graft donor cells, taken 180 days after TCRalphabeta/CD19-depleted stem cell transplant. All receptors derive from a male patient aged 2 to 10 who had a stem cell transplant for chronic granulomatous disease, so the T cells may come from the graft donor. Both conserved end residues are part of each CDR3. Fields, in order: CDR3 protein, CDR3 DNA, J gene, V gene, D gene, clone size. D genes are given only for firm matches. A row's size may be missing; if present it is once, few, many or a size class.

CDR3: CSASPGGNQPQHF
DNA: TGCAGTGCCAGCCCGGGGGGTAACCAGCCCCAGCATTTT
J: TRBJ1-5
V: TRBV20-1
D: .
size: .

CDR3: CASSTRIGGYEQYF
DNA: TGTGCCAGCAGCACTCGAATAGGGGGCTACGAGCAGTACTTC
J: TRBJ2-7
V: TRBV7-2
D: .
size: many

CDR3: CASSLKGTSGTGNEQFF
DNA: TGTGCCAGCAGCTTAAAAGGCACTAGCGGAACCGGGAATGAGCAGTTCTTC
J: TRBJ2-1
V: TRBV7-2
D: TRBD2
size: .

CDR3: CASSFDLAGGLGGEQYF
DNA: TGTGCCAGCAGTTTCGACCTAGCGGGAGGACTAGGCGGGGAGCAGTACTTC
J: TRBJ2-7
V: TRBV12-3/TRBV12-4
D: TRBD2
size: many

CDR3: CASSLKGGAHTDTQYF
DNA: TGTGCCAGCAGCTTAAAAGGGGGGGCCCACACAGATACGCAGTATTTT
J: TRBJ2-3
V: TRBV7-3
D: .
size: .

CDR3: CASSQDEGGDLNTGELFF
DNA: TGCGCCAGCAGCCAAGATGAGGGGGGGGACTTGAACACCGGGGAGCTGTTTTTT
J: TRBJ2-2
V: TRBV4-3
D: .
size: .

CDR3: CASSLWRGVYEQYF
DNA: TGTGCCAGCAGTTTATGGCGGGGGGTCTACGAGCAGTACTTC
J: TRBJ2-7
V: TRBV12-3/TRBV12-4
D: TRBD2
size: .

CDR3: CASSQDRNGNTIYF
DNA: TGTGCCAGCAGCCAAGACAGGAACGGAAACACCATATATTTT
J: TRBJ1-3
V: TRBV3-1
D: .
size: .

CDR3: CASSPQVEDTQYF
DNA: TGTGCCAGCAGCCCCCAAGTGGAAGATACGCAGTATTTT
J: TRBJ2-3
V: TRBV4-2
D: .
size: .

CDR3: CAISLAVQETQYF
DNA: TGTGCCATCAGCCTAGCGGTCCAAGAGACCCAGTACTTC
J: TRBJ2-5
V: TRBV10-3
D: TRBD2
size: .

CDR3: CASSPLSGRGTEETQYF
DNA: TGTGCCAGCAGCCCCCTTAGCGGGAGGGGGACGGAAGAGACCCAGTACTTC
J: TRBJ2-5
V: TRBV5-6
D: TRBD2
size: few

CDR3: CSVEASGSYNEQFF
DNA: TGCAGCGTTGAGGCTAGCGGCTCCTACAATGAGCAGTTCTTC
J: TRBJ2-1
V: TRBV29-1
D: TRBD2
size: few

CDR3: CASKGTGDNSPLHF
DNA: TGTGCCAGCAAAGGGACAGGGGATAATTCACCCCTCCACTTT
J: TRBJ1-6
V: TRBV2
D: TRBD1
size: many

CDR3: CASSPLAGGPGYEQFF
DNA: TGTGCCAGCTCACCACTAGCGGGAGGGCCGGGTTATGAGCAGTTCTTC
J: TRBJ2-1
V: TRBV18
D: TRBD2
size: few

CDR3: CASSLVGVETQYF
DNA: TGTGCCAGCAGCTTAGTGGGAGTTGAGACCCAGTACTTC
J: TRBJ2-5
V: TRBV7-2
D: .
size: many

CDR3: CSVFQGGEQYF
DNA: TGCAGCGTTTTTCAGGGTGGCGAGCAGTACTTC
J: TRBJ2-7
V: TRBV29-1
D: .
size: .

CDR3: CSVDGQMNTEAFF
DNA: TGCAGCGTGGATGGACAAATGAACACTGAAGCTTTCTTT
J: TRBJ1-1
V: TRBV29-1
D: .
size: few

CDR3: CSVANTDTQYF
DNA: TGCAGCGTTGCTAACACAGATACGCAGTATTTT
J: TRBJ2-3
V: TRBV29-1
D: .
size: few

CDR3: CASSLGRRSQRPYNEQFF
DNA: TGCGCCAGCAGCTTGGGTCGCCGCAGCCAAAGACCCTACAATGAGCAGTTCTTC
J: TRBJ2-1
V: TRBV5-1
D: .
size: .

CDR3: CAIGLTDTQYF
DNA: TGTGCCATCGGGCTCACAGATACGCAGTATTTT
J: TRBJ2-3
V: TRBV10-3
D: .
size: few

CDR3: CASSPDRGSSYNEQFF
DNA: TGCGCCAGCAGCCCAGATCGGGGGAGCTCCTACAATGAGCAGTTCTTC
J: TRBJ2-1
V: TRBV5-1
D: .
size: .

CDR3: CSARDRSQGAIYEQFF
DNA: TGCAGTGCTAGAGATAGGTCCCAGGGGGCAATTTATGAGCAGTTCTTC
J: TRBJ2-1
V: TRBV20-1
D: TRBD1
size: many

CDR3: CASSLVSGNGEQFF
DNA: TGTGCCAGCAGCTTAGTGTCAGGGAATGGGGAGCAGTTCTTC
J: TRBJ2-1
V: TRBV7-6
D: .
size: .

CDR3: CASSSDTSGANVLTF
DNA: TGTGCCAGCAGCTCAGACACCTCTGGGGCCAACGTCCTGACTTTC
J: TRBJ2-6
V: TRBV7-2
D: .
size: few

CDR3: CSAVKGAYSNQPQHF
DNA: TGCAGTGCCGTAAAGGGGGCTTATAGCAATCAGCCCCAGCATTTT
J: TRBJ1-5
V: TRBV20-1
D: TRBD1
size: few

CDR3: CASSLFSGGTGELFF
DNA: TGTGCCAGCAGTTTATTTAGCGGGGGAACCGGGGAGCTGTTTTTT
J: TRBJ2-2
V: TRBV12-3/TRBV12-4
D: TRBD2
size: .

CDR3: CSVISRNAIYF
DNA: TGCAGCGTTATCAGCAGAAACGCCATATATTTT
J: TRBJ1-3
V: TRBV29-1
D: .
size: .

CDR3: CASRPRQGPQETQYF
DNA: TGTGCCAGCAGACCCCGACAGGGCCCCCAAGAGACCCAGTACTTC
J: TRBJ2-5
V: TRBV7-2
D: TRBD1
size: few

CDR3: CASRKNWDYSYEQYF
DNA: TGCGCCAGCAGAAAGAATTGGGATTACTCCTACGAGCAGTACTTC
J: TRBJ2-7
V: TRBV5-1
D: .
size: many

CDR3: CASSLRSGQSSNQPQHF
DNA: TGTGCCAGCAGTTTAAGGTCGGGACAATCTAGCAATCAGCCCCAGCATTTT
J: TRBJ1-5
V: TRBV12-3/TRBV12-4
D: .
size: few

CDR3: CASSQVARALREQFF
DNA: TGTGCCAGCAGCCAAGTTGCCAGAGCTCTGCGGGAGCAGTTCTTC
J: TRBJ2-1
V: TRBV4-2
D: .
size: many

CDR3: CASNMRGGYEQYF
DNA: TGTGCCAGCAATATGAGGGGAGGGTACGAGCAGTACTTC
J: TRBJ2-7
V: TRBV21-1
D: .
size: many

CDR3: CASSLGRELSQYF
DNA: TGTGCCAGCAGCTTGGGGAGGGAACTATCGCAGTATTTT
J: TRBJ2-3
V: TRBV5-4
D: .
size: few

CDR3: CSARLPGIKNIQYF
DNA: TGCAGTGCTAGGCTCCCGGGGATCAAAAACATTCAGTACTTC
J: TRBJ2-4
V: TRBV20-1
D: .
size: many

CDR3: CASSLESPSGSFSTDTQYF
DNA: TGTGCCAGCAGCTTAGAGTCCCCTAGCGGGAGTTTCAGCACAGATACGCAGTATTTT
J: TRBJ2-3
V: TRBV11-2
D: TRBD2
size: few

CDR3: CSAWKQGVQYEQYF
DNA: TGCAGTGCTTGGAAGCAGGGAGTTCAGTACGAGCAGTACTTC
J: TRBJ2-7
V: TRBV20-1
D: .
size: many

CDR3: CASSLGSSNQPQHF
DNA: TGTGCCAGCAGCTTGGGTTCTAGCAATCAGCCCCAGCATTTT
J: TRBJ1-5
V: TRBV5-5
D: .
size: few

CDR3: CAISGREGYNEQFF
DNA: TGTGCCATCAGTGGACGGGAGGGCTACAATGAGCAGTTCTTC
J: TRBJ2-1
V: TRBV10-3
D: TRBD2
size: .

CDR3: CASSLNLGQPQHF
DNA: TGTGCCAGCAGTTTAAATTTGGGTCAGCCCCAGCATTTT
J: TRBJ1-5
V: TRBV12-3/TRBV12-4
D: .
size: many

CDR3: CASSLEGLSTGELFF
DNA: TGCGCCAGCAGCTTGGAGGGGCTATCCACCGGGGAGCTGTTTTTT
J: TRBJ2-2
V: TRBV5-1
D: .
size: .

CDR3: CSASVATDTQYF
DNA: TGCAGTGCTAGCGTAGCGACAGATACGCAGTATTTT
J: TRBJ2-3
V: TRBV20-1
D: .
size: many

CDR3: CSARTQGTPYEQYF
DNA: TGCAGTGCTAGAACTCAGGGGACTCCCTACGAGCAGTACTTC
J: TRBJ2-7
V: TRBV20-1
D: .
size: many

CDR3: CSVGAGQFGQYF
DNA: TGCAGCGTTGGAGCGGGACAGTTCGGCCAGTACTTC
J: TRBJ2-7
V: TRBV29-1
D: .
size: many

CDR3: CASSFGRGTGTDTQYF
DNA: TGCGCCAGCAGCTTTGGGCGGGGGACCGGGACAGATACGCAGTATTTT
J: TRBJ2-3
V: TRBV5-1
D: TRBD2
size: .

CDR3: CASSYGYESYEQYF
DNA: TGTGCCAGTAGTTATGGTTATGAGAGCTACGAGCAGTACTTC
J: TRBJ2-7
V: TRBV19
D: .
size: many

CDR3: CASSLKGGTEAFF
DNA: TGTGCCAGCAGCTTAAAAGGGGGCACTGAAGCTTTCTTT
J: TRBJ1-1
V: TRBV7-6
D: .
size: many

CDR3: CASSPLPGLAGHNEQFF
DNA: TGTGCCAGCAGCCCTTTACCGGGACTAGCGGGTCACAATGAGCAGTTCTTC
J: TRBJ2-1
V: TRBV7-3
D: TRBD2
size: .

CDR3: CASSLGRNSGANVLTF
DNA: TGCGCCAGCAGCTTAGGCCGAAACTCTGGGGCCAACGTCCTGACTTTC
J: TRBJ2-6
V: TRBV5-1
D: .
size: few

CDR3: CASSSVRGGTGELFF
DNA: TGCGCCAGCAGCTCCGTCCGAGGCGGCACCGGGGAGCTGTTTTTT
J: TRBJ2-2
V: TRBV5-1
D: .
size: .

CDR3: CASSSLASGYEQYF
DNA: TGTGCCAGCAGTTCCTTGGCTTCCGGCTACGAGCAGTACTTC
J: TRBJ2-7
V: TRBV28
D: .
size: .

CDR3: CASSERTGFRPQHF
DNA: TGTGCCAGCAGCGAAAGGACAGGGTTTCGGCCCCAGCATTTT
J: TRBJ1-5
V: TRBV5-5
D: TRBD1
size: many

CDR3: CASSLGIPVNTEAFF
DNA: TGCGCCAGCAGCTTGGGGATTCCAGTGAACACTGAAGCTTTCTTT
J: TRBJ1-1
V: TRBV5-1
D: .
size: .

CDR3: CSVVLAGVGETQYF
DNA: TGCAGCGTTGTACTAGCGGGAGTAGGAGAGACCCAGTACTTC
J: TRBJ2-5
V: TRBV29-1
D: TRBD2
size: many